One sample yielded the 16 T cell receptor beta chains listed below, sequenced in a study of T cell responses to AZD1222 COVID-19 vaccine. Measured with immunoSEQ multiplex PCR; TCRdb has only the in-frame clones, and not every one. The table shows more than 150,000 clones, with about 91% occurring only once. Sequencing used peripheral blood, obtained on day 0 of AZD1222 vaccination. These receptor sequences come from an adult in good health.

V usage is TRBV9 and J usage is TRBJ2-1; D ambiguous. V shed 1 base and J shed 0 bases, with 8 bases lying between them. Germline values: CDR1 SGDLS, CDR2 YYNGEE. This CDR3 has 15 amino acids. The CDR3 is CASSVYSISYNEQFF. The CDR3 nucleotides read TGTGCCAGCAGCGTATACTCCATCTCCTACAATGAGCAGTTCTTC.

The chain employs TRBV3-1 (or the pseudogene TRBV3-2) and TRBJ2-2; 15 bases are shared with TRBD2. The germline V gene has CDR1 LGHDT and CDR2 YNNKEL (reference sequence). The junction had 1 base not matched to a gene; V was cut back by 3 bases and J by 5 bases. The CDR3 is 16 amino acids. CDR3 sequence (DNA): TGTGCCAGCAGCCATGGGACTAGCGGGGGGACCGGGGAGCTGTTTTTT. Translating gives CASSHGTSGGTGELFF.

The V and J genes are TRBV6-5 and TRBJ2-6; the D is unclear. V lost 7 bases and J 1 base, leaving 8 bases between the germline ends. This CDR3 has 14 amino acids. Germline values: CDR1 MNHEY, CDR2 SVGAGI. This chain's CDR3 is CASTQLSGANVLTF. CDR3 DNA sequence: TGTGCCAGCACCCAACTTTCTGGGGCCAACGTCCTGACTTTC.

The chain is built from TRBV28 and TRBJ1-5; no clear D. V was shortened by 5 bases and J by 0 bases, with 14 bases between the two germline ends. The CDR3 has 16 amino acids. Germline CDR1 reads MDHEN; CDR2 reads SYDVKM. CDR3 amino acids: CASSPLGVSSNQPQHF. CDR3 nucleotides: TGTGCCAGCAGTCCTCTCGGGGTTTCTAGCAATCAGCCCCAGCATTTT.

The J gene is TRBJ2-1, the V gene TRBV10-3; 7 nucleotides match TRBD1. J gave up 4 bases and V 10 bases, and 10 bases lay outside the gene matches. The CDR3 is 14 amino acids. Germline lookup yields CDR1 ENHRY and CDR2 SYGVKD. The DNA for the CDR3 is TGTGCCACTAGTCCGGGACAGAATTACAATGAGCAGTTCTTC. Residues: CATSPGQNYNEQFF.

The V call is TRBV5-8, the J call TRBJ1-5, with D uncertain. The CDR3 is 15 amino acids. V was pared by 4 bases and J by 0 bases, with 11 bases between. The germline gives CDR1 SGHTS, CDR2 YDEGEE. In DNA, the CDR3 is TGTGCCAGCAGCCTGAATCAGTATAGCAATCAGCCCCAGCATTTT. Translation gives CASSLNQYSNQPQHF. The full variable domain, rest sourced from reference TRBV5-8 and TRBJ1-5, is EAGVTQSPTHLIKTRGQQATLRCSPISGHTSVYWYQQALGLGLQFLLWYDEGEERNRGNFPPRFSGRQFPNYSSELNVNALELEDSALYLCASSLNQYSNQPQHFGDGTRLSIL.

This rearrangement joins TRBV7-9 to TRBJ1-1, with D maybe TRBD1 (6 bases). V lost 4 bases to trimming and J lost 4 bases, with 16 bases between them. This CDR3 is built from 15 residues. Germline CDR1 is SEHNR and CDR2 is FQNEAQ (reference sequence). DNA for the CDR3: TGTGCCAGCAGCTCCGTACAGGGAGTAATCACTGAAGCTTTCTTT. Translating it yields CASSSVQGVITEAFF.

The chain has TRBV6-6 and TRBJ2-3; 7 positions agree with TRBD2. This CDR3 has 16 residues. V lost 0 bases and J lost 4; bases outside the gene matches: 7. The germline V gene encodes CDR1 MNHNY and CDR2 SVGAGI (reference sequence). The CDR3 loop reads CASSYSKGAGADTQYF. The CDR3 DNA reads as TGTGCCAGCAGTTACTCGAAAGGGGCGGGGGCAGATACGCAGTATTTT.

CDR3 in amino acids: CASSIPGVTNYGYTF. CDR3 bases: TGTGCCAGCAGCATCCCGGGCGTTACTAACTATGGCTACACCTTC. V is TRBV28 and J is TRBJ1-2; no reliable D call. Per the germline V gene, CDR1 is MDHEN and CDR2 is SYDVKM. This CDR3 is 15 amino acids long. The germline V and J ends were trimmed by 6 bases and 0 bases, with 14 bases remaining between them.

The chain joins TRBV14 to TRBJ1-1, with 7 positions matching TRBD1. After removal of 4 bases from V and 7 bases from J, the junction contained 6 bases not matched to a gene. The CDR3 covers 13 residues. Germline lookup yields CDR1 SGHDN and CDR2 FVKESK. The CDR3 DNA follows: TGTGCCAGCAGCCCCGGGACAGCTAGTGAAGCTTTCTTT. Protein sequence: CASSPGTASEAFF.

This clone was seen once. The chain combines TRBV27 with TRBJ2-4; D might be TRBD2 (5 bases). The germline V gene has CDR1 MNHEY and CDR2 SMNVEV (reference sequence). V shed 5 bases and J shed 0 bases, with 8 bases lying between them. The length of the CDR3 is 14 residues. CDR3 residues: CASSPRGAKNIQYF. The DNA of the CDR3 is TGTGCCAGCAGTCCCCGGGGAGCCAAAAACATTCAGTACTTC.

The gene calls are TRBV6-5 and TRBJ1-6; D gene uncertain. Germline V lookup: CDR1 MNHEY, CDR2 SVGAGI. V lost 2 bases, J lost 8 bases, and 13 bases lay in between. The CDR3 runs 15 residues. The CDR3 sequence is CASSYLGLGDSPLHF. The DNA of the CDR3 is TGTGCCAGCAGTTACCTGGGCCTTGGGGATTCACCCCTCCACTTT.

The chain employs TRBV2 and TRBJ2-5, with D possibly called TRBD1 or TRBD2 (6 bases each). V lost 4 bases and J 5 bases, leaving 11 bases between the germline ends. The germline V gene has CDR1 SNHLY and CDR2 FYNNEI. The CDR3 covers 13 residues. CDR3: CASSVGGRETQYF. The CDR3 DNA reads TGTGCCAGCAGTGTGGGGGGCCGGGAGACCCAGTACTTC.

The genes are TRBV6-1 and TRBJ2-3; D gene uncertain. The V gene's germline CDR1 is MNHNS and CDR2 SASEGT. V lost 3 bases and J lost 5, with 3 bases in between. The CDR3 runs to 11 residues. CDR3 nucleotide sequence: TGTGCCAGCAGTGAGTTAGATACGCAGTATTTT. Translating gives CASSELDTQYF.

The V gene is TRBV19, the J gene TRBJ2-1; TRBD2 aligns across 11 bases. Per germline, CDR1 LNHDA and CDR2 SQIVND (reference sequence). This CDR3 contains 14 residues. The V and J ends lost 3 bases and 13 bases, in that order; junction bases with no gene match: 8. The CDR3 sequence is CASSIGTSGVGQFF. CDR3 coding DNA: TGTGCCAGTAGTATCGGGACTAGCGGCGTCGGCCAGTTCTTC. Looking up the rest from reference TRBV19 and TRBJ2-1 gives the full variable domain: DGGITQSPKYLFRKEGQNVTLSCEQNLNHDAMYWYRQDPGQGLRLIYYSQIVNDFQKGDIAEGYSVSREKKESFPLTVTSAQKNPTAFYLCASSIGTSGVGQFFGPGTRLTVL.

V gene TRBV7-2 combines with J gene TRBJ1-1, with D possibly being TRBD1 (6 bases). The CDR3 is 14 amino acids. CDR1 and CDR2 from the germline V gene are SGHTA and FQGNSA. Trimming took off 5 bases at V and 2 bases at J, with 12 bases between the two ends. The CDR3 bases are TGTGCCAGCAGCATTGACAGGATAAACACTGAAGCTTTCTTT. Amino acids: CASSIDRINTEAFF.